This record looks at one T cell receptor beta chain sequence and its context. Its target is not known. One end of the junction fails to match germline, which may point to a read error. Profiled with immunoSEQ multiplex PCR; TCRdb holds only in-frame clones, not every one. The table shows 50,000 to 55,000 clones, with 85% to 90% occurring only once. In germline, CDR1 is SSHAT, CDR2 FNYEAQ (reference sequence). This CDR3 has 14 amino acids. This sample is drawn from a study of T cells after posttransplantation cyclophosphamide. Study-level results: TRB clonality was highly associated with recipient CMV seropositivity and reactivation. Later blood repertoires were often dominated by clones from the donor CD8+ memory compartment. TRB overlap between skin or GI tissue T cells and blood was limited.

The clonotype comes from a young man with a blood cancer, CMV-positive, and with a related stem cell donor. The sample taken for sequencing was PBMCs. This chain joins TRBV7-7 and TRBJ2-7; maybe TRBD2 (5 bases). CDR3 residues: CASSLGPEGYEQYF. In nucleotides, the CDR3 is TGTGCTAGCAGCTTAGGCCCCGAGGGCTACGAGCAGTACTTC.